A selection of T cell receptor beta chains follows, all from one sample in a study of T cell responses to AZD1222 COVID-19 vaccine. Some clones are missing from TCRdb's copy, which holds only in-frame ones; the method was immunoSEQ multiplex PCR. The sample lists under 150,000 clones; roughly 93% were seen once. Here the sequenced sample was peripheral blood, taken on day 0 of AZD1222 vaccination. These TCRs come from an adult in good health. CDR3s include the opening cysteine and the closing phenylalanine or tryptophan. D genes are given only for firm matches. Expanded clones get a size class; other rows say once, few or many, or leave the size out.

>TRBV4-3|-|TRBD2|TRBJ2-5
CASSPGTSEQETQYF
TGCGCCAGCAGCCCCGGTACTAGCGAACAAGAGACCCAGTACTTC
>TRBV5-1|-|-|TRBJ2-3
CASSLGQSTDTQYF
TGCGCCAGCAGCTTGGGCCAGAGCACAGATACGCAGTATTTT
>TRBV11-2|-|-|TRBJ1-2
CASSPQANFNYGYTF
TGTGCCAGCAGCCCACAAGCAAACTTTAACTATGGCTACACCTTC
>TRBV4-2|-|-|TRBJ2-1
CASSQGEAGQYNEQFF
TGTGCCAGCAGCCAAGGAGAGGCGGGGCAGTACAATGAGCAGTTCTTC
>TRBV9|-|-|TRBJ1-1
CASSEGSYTEAFF
TGTGCCAGCAGCGAAGGGAGCTACACTGAAGCTTTCTTT
>TRBV6-2/TRBV6-3|-|-|TRBJ1-5
CASSYSPNQPQHF
TGTGCCAGCAGTTACTCGCCGAATCAGCCCCAGCATTTT
>TRBV5-4|-|-|TRBJ1-4
CASSSAKGEKLFF
TGTGCCAGCAGCTCGGCTAAAGGGGAAAAACTGTTTTTT
>TRBV6-6|-|-|TRBJ2-6
CASRGERSSGANVLTF
TGTGCCAGCAGGGGGGAGCGATCCTCTGGGGCCAACGTCCTGACTTTC
>TRBV5-1|once|TRBD1|TRBJ1-4
CASSLAYGTGSSEKLFF
TGCGCCAGCAGCTTGGCATACGGGACAGGGAGTTCTGAAAAACTGTTTTTT
>TRBV5-1|-|-|TRBJ1-3
CASSRREQGGGNTIYF
TGCGCCAGCAGCCGCCGAGAACAGGGAGGTGGAAACACCATATATTTT
>TRBV6-1|-|-|TRBJ1-4
CASSEPWRGNEKLFF
TGTGCCAGCAGTGAACCGTGGCGGGGGAATGAAAAACTGTTTTTT
>TRBV28|-|-|TRBJ1-5
CASSSRRMPSNQPQHF
TGTGCCAGCAGTTCCCGCAGGATGCCTAGCAATCAGCCCCAGCATTTT
>TRBV11-2|-|-|TRBJ2-2
CASSLVRTRGTGELFF
TGTGCCAGCAGCTTAGTACGGACTCGAGGCACCGGGGAGCTGTTTTTT
>TRBV29-1|-|-|TRBJ2-7
CSAWRGVYEQYF
TGCAGCGCATGGCGGGGAGTCTACGAGCAGTACTTC
>TRBV7-2|-|-|TRBJ1-2
CASSLATARTIPFITPYGYTF
TGTGCCAGCAGCTTAGCCACAGCACGAACCATACCGTTTATAACCCCTTATGGCTACACCTTC
>TRBV14|-|-|TRBJ1-2
CASSREGTNAHGYTF
TGTGCCAGCAGCCGCGAAGGAACAAACGCCCATGGCTACACCTTC
>TRBV27|-|-|TRBJ2-1
CASSLNGGASYNEQFF
TGTGCCAGCAGTTTAAATGGGGGAGCCTCCTACAATGAGCAGTTCTTC
>TRBV7-9|-|-|TRBJ2-7
CASSLNGPYEQYF
TGTGCCAGCAGCTTAAACGGGCCTTACGAGCAGTACTTC
>TRBV7-2|-|-|TRBJ1-1
CASSLEGVGVTEAFF
TGTGCCAGCAGCTTAGAGGGGGTGGGGGTCACTGAAGCTTTCTTT
>TRBV7-2|-|TRBD1|TRBJ2-3
CASIQRGGGPDTQYF
TGTGCCAGCATCCAAAGAGGGGGCGGGCCAGATACGCAGTATTTT
>TRBV6-1|-|-|TRBJ2-7
CASSEEVIEQYF
TGTGCCAGCAGTGAAGAGGTAATCGAGCAGTACTTC
>TRBV3-1/TRBV3-2|-|-|TRBJ2-1
CASRKTTLNEQFF
TGTGCCAGCAGAAAGACTACCTTGAATGAGCAGTTCTTC
>TRBV10-3|once|-|TRBJ1-2
CAIRGDGNHYGYTF
TGTGCCATCAGGGGGGACGGTAATCACTATGGCTACACCTTC
>TRBV4-3|-|-|TRBJ2-5
CASSQFRGPQETQYF
TGCGCCAGCAGCCAATTCCGGGGGCCCCAAGAGACCCAGTACTTC
>TRBV19|-|TRBD1|TRBJ1-5
CASSINFGTGGQPQHF
TGTGCCAGTAGTATAAACTTCGGGACAGGGGGTCAGCCCCAGCATTTT
>TRBV28|-|-|TRBJ1-2
CASSSPGRYGYTF
TGTGCCAGCAGTTCACCAGGACGGTATGGCTACACCTTC
>TRBV21-1|-|-|TRBJ2-7
CASTLGAYEQYF
TGTGCCAGCACCTTGGGGGCCTACGAGCAGTACTTC
>TRBV28|-|-|TRBJ1-1
CASPPSGVGTEAFF
TGTGCCAGCCCCCCCTCCGGGGTAGGCACTGAAGCTTTCTTT
>TRBV11-1|once|-|TRBJ1-2
CASSLSTGNNYGYTF
TGTGCCAGCAGCTTAAGCACAGGGAATAACTATGGCTACACCTTC
>TRBV19|-|-|TRBJ1-1
CASMPRIGTNTEAFF
TGTGCCAGTATGCCGAGGATTGGGACGAACACTGAAGCTTTCTTT
>TRBV30|-|-|TRBJ1-5
CAWSRGISEQPQHF
TGTGCCTGGAGTCGGGGAATTTCAGAACAGCCCCAGCATTTT
>TRBV5-6|-|TRBD2|TRBJ2-7
CASSGGSSYEQYF
TGTGCCAGCAGCGGCGGGAGCTCCTACGAGCAGTACTTC
>TRBV5-4|-|-|TRBJ2-7
CASSLAGALSYEQYF
TGTGCCAGCAGCTTGGCAGGGGCTCTCTCCTACGAGCAGTACTTC
>TRBV11-3|-|TRBD2|TRBJ2-5
CASSSGTSGVETQYF
TGTGCCAGCAGCTCTGGGACTAGTGGAGTGGAGACCCAGTACTTC
>TRBV28|-|-|TRBJ1-2
CASKTTGSANYGYTF
TGTGCCAGCAAAACCACTGGGTCGGCAAACTATGGCTACACCTTC
>TRBV28|-|-|TRBJ1-5
CASSGWGEPQPQHF
TGTGCCAGCAGCGGATGGGGGGAACCTCAGCCCCAGCATTTT
>TRBV6-5|-|-|TRBJ1-3
CASSPHRDPGNTIYF
TGTGCCAGCAGCCCCCACAGGGACCCTGGAAACACCATATATTTT
>TRBV6-5|once|-|TRBJ1-2
CASLGRVEDYGYTF
TGTGCCAGCTTGGGTCGGGTCGAGGACTATGGCTACACCTTC
>TRBV28|-|-|TRBJ1-6
CASSLHSAGQYPPLHF
TGTGCCAGCAGTTTACACTCGGCAGGGCAGTATCCCCCCCTCCACTTT
>TRBV7-2|-|-|TRBJ2-2
CASRESRFSTGELFF
TGTGCCAGCAGGGAATCCCGTTTTAGCACCGGGGAGCTGTTTTTT
>TRBV30|-|-|TRBJ2-2
CAWRYNRAGELFF
TGTGCCTGGCGTTATAACAGGGCCGGGGAGCTGTTTTTT
>TRBV27|-|TRBD1|TRBJ2-3
CASSLDRRATDTQYF
TGTGCCAGCAGTCTGGACAGGAGAGCTACAGATACGCAGTATTTT